The 31 T cell receptor beta chains reported below all come from one sample, sequenced in a study of blood T cell repertoires in COVID-19 (dated by TCRdb to 2019 to 2021). Library prep was done by the immunoSEQ multiplex PCR assay. In TCRdb, the immuneACCESS table is reduced to in-frame sequences with V and J assigned. These tables do not hold every clone; where another copy was compared, an unresolved V gene accounts for under half, and the others remain unexplained. The sample table records about 670,000 clones; 75% to 90% of these occur just once. Roughly 0.26% of the sample lies in the top ten. Sequencing was done on a sample of peripheral blood. The receptors come from a woman under 30 with acute or convalescent COVID-19.

This chain connects TRBV9 to TRBJ1-4; D is possibly TRBD1 (5 bases). From germline, CDR1 is SGDLS and CDR2 YYNGEE. V was cut by 4 bases and J by 0 bases, with 10 bases left in between. The CDR3 is 15 amino acids. For the CDR3, the DNA is TGTGCCAGCAGCTCGCAGGGAACAACTAATGAAAAACTGTTTTTT. This gives the protein CASSSQGTTNEKLFF.

The CDR3 nucleotides read TGTGCCAGCGGCCTCGATACGGACTACCGCACCGAGCAGTTCTTC. This gives the protein CASGLDTDYRTEQFF. The chain employs TRBV7-2 and TRBJ2-1, with D perhaps matching TRBD2 (6 bases). Trimming removed 8 bases from V and 10 bases from J, with 24 bases in between. The germline CDR1 and CDR2 sequences are SGHTA and FQGNSA. The CDR3 contains 15 residues.

This clone was seen once. V and J are TRBV28 and TRBJ1-2, with a tentative D call TRBD1 (5 bases). Trimming took 3 bases from V and 5 from J, leaving 16 bases between them. The CDR3 sequence is 15 residues long. Looked up from germline, CDR1 is MDHEN and CDR2 is SYDVKM. CDR3 sequence (DNA): TGTGCCAGCAGTTTTAATTTCAGGGATGATTATGGCTACACCTTC. This gives the protein CASSFNFRDDYGYTF.

The chain employs TRBV3-1 (or the pseudogene TRBV3-2) and TRBJ1-2, with 9 bases matching TRBD1. This CDR3 contains 16 residues. CDR1 is LGHDT, CDR2 YNNKEL, per germline (reference sequence). V dropped 8 bases and J dropped 4; count of bases not matched to a gene: 14. The CDR3 DNA reads as TGTGCCAGCTGTATTCTATCCGGGACAGGGACCTATGGCTACACCTTC. Encoded protein: CASCILSGTGTYGYTF.

The rearrangement uses TRBV6-1 and TRBJ1-3; maybe TRBD1 (5 bases). The V gene lost 1 base and the J gene lost 3 bases, with 13 bases spanning the gap. From germline, CDR1 is MNHNS and CDR2 SASEGT. The CDR3 runs 16 residues. The CDR3 sequence: CASSEGGRGGGNTIYF. The CDR3 region has the DNA TGTGCCAGCAGTGAAGGAGGGAGGGGAGGTGGAAACACCATATATTTT.

The rearrangement uses TRBV19 and TRBJ1-1; D ambiguous. This CDR3 has 13 residues. Germline V gene data show CDR1 as LNHDA and CDR2 as SQIVND (reference sequence). Trimming pared 3 bases from V and 6 bases from J, leaving 11 bases between. CDR3 sequence: CASSMLSRSEAFF. The CDR3 bases are TGTGCCAGTAGTATGCTTAGTCGCTCTGAAGCTTTCTTT.

The V call is TRBV2, the J call TRBJ1-2; weak D call: TRBD1 (5 bases). The germline CDR1 and CDR2 sequences are SNHLY and FYNNEI. This CDR3 region has 15 residues. With 6 bases removed from V and 3 bases from J, the gap between germline ends came to 17 bases. CDR3 loop: CASSESRVGYYGYTF. The DNA of the CDR3 is TGTGCCAGCAGCGAATCCAGGGTCGGATACTATGGCTACACCTTC.

Remarks on this clone: The identical CDR3 is also encoded by other nucleotide sequences in the sample. The chain has TRBV27 and TRBJ1-5; 8 nucleotides agree with TRBD1. CDR1 is MNHEY, CDR2 SMNVEV, per germline (reference sequence). The CDR3 is 15 amino acids. Germline trimming cut 5 bases from V and 2 bases from J; bases unmatched to any gene: 5. For the CDR3, the DNA is TGTGCCAGCAGTCTGGGGACAGGCGGCAATCAGCCCCAGCATTTT. This sequence encodes CASSLGTGGNQPQHF.

The gene calls are TRBV29-1 and TRBJ1-1; a weak D match, TRBD1 (6 bases). Per germline, CDR1 SQVTM and CDR2 ANQGSEA. V gave up 6 bases and J gave up 7 bases, with 15 bases separating them. The CDR3 consists of 12 residues. CDR3 bases: TGCAGCGTGCAGCGGGGGCGGGATGAAGCTTTCTTT. Translating it yields CSVQRGRDEAFF.

The CDR3 region is CASSLWVQEDGYTF. The CDR3 DNA reads TGCGCCAGCAGCTTGTGGGTTCAGGAAGATGGCTACACCTTC. V and J are TRBV5-1 and TRBJ1-2; D remains unclear. V dropped 1 base and J dropped 6 bases, with 13 bases sitting between them. Germline V gene sequence: CDR1 SGHRS, CDR2 YFSETQ. This CDR3 comprises 14 residues.

Here the CDR3 DNA reads TGTGCCAGCAGAAGGACAGGCCGCTCCTACGAGCAGTACTTC. It yields the protein CASRRTGRSYEQYF. The chain recombines TRBV13 with TRBJ2-7; 7 positions match TRBD1. CDR1 PRHDT and CDR2 FYEKMQ come from the germline V gene (reference sequence). The CDR3 has 14 amino acids. With 6 bases clipped from V and 0 bases from J, the junction kept 5 bases outside the gene matches.

The V gene is TRBV24-1, the J gene TRBJ2-2; D possibly corresponds to TRBD1 (5 bases). The CDR3 consists of 12 residues. With 9 bases removed from V and 2 bases from J, the gap between germline ends came to 6 bases. From germline, CDR1 is KGHDR and CDR2 SFDVKD. CDR3 residues: CATQGNTGELFF. The DNA for the CDR3 is TGTGCCACCCAGGGTAACACCGGGGAGCTGTTTTTT.

The chain has TRBV27 and TRBJ1-6; D uncertain. CDR1 and CDR2 (germline): MNHEY, SMNVEV (reference sequence). Trimming took off 7 bases at V and 8 bases at J, with 12 bases between the two ends. This CDR3 has 13 residues. The CDR3 DNA reads as TGTGCCAGCACCTACCATACAGATTCACCCCTCCACTTT. Amino acid sequence: CASTYHTDSPLHF.

This chain joins TRBV6-5 and TRBJ1-2; D is perhaps TRBD1 (6 bases). There are 14 residues in the CDR3. V dropped 2 bases and J dropped 8 bases, with 15 bases sitting between them. Germline V lookup: CDR1 MNHEY, CDR2 SVGAGI. The CDR3 DNA reads TGTGCCAGCAGTTACGGTGGGGGGGCGCAAGGCTACACCTTC. It yields the protein CASSYGGGAQGYTF.

This chain links TRBV5-1 with TRBJ2-2; TRBD1 might be the D (6 bases). V lost 2 bases and J lost 0, with 17 bases in between. CDR1 and CDR2 from the germline V gene are SGHRS and YFSETQ. This CDR3 has 18 amino acids. In nucleotides, the CDR3 is TGCGCCAGCAGCTTACCACCCGACAGGTACACGAACACCGGGGAGCTGTTTTTT. The encoded protein is CASSLPPDRYTNTGELFF.

The rearrangement uses TRBV24-1 and TRBJ2-1; 7 bases fit TRBD2. The CDR3 length is 13 residues. Germline CDR1 KGHDR, CDR2 SFDVKD. J lost 4 bases, V lost 8 bases, and 4 bases had no gene match. The CDR3 protein is CATKGEGYNEQFF. Written as DNA, the CDR3 is TGTGCCACCAAAGGGGAGGGGTACAATGAGCAGTTCTTC.

V is TRBV24-1 and J is TRBJ2-7, with D possibly TRBD2 on 5 matching bases. The CDR3 covers 14 residues. The V end was cut by 2 bases, the J end by 0 bases, with 7 bases between. Germline CDR1 and CDR2: KGHDR and SFDVKD. The CDR3 DNA reads as TGTGCCACCAGTGATTCGGGGTACTCCTACGAGCAGTACTTC. This sequence encodes CATSDSGYSYEQYF.

The J gene is TRBJ1-3, the V gene TRBV27; D is unclear. Trimming left V 6 bases short and J 2 bases short, with 8 bases between. This CDR3 spans 13 amino acids. CDR1 and CDR2 (germline): MNHEY, SMNVEV (reference sequence). The CDR3 loop reads CASRQTTGNTIYF. Written as DNA, the CDR3 is TGTGCCAGCAGACAGACGACTGGAAACACCATATATTTT.

The chain links TRBV6-6 to TRBJ2-7; D gene uncertain. The V and J ends lost 2 bases and 2 bases respectively, with 7 bases between them. The CDR3 is made up of 13 amino acids. CDR1 is MNHNY and CDR2 is SVGAGI in the germline V gene (reference sequence). This CDR3 is CASSYPIPYEQYF. Written as DNA, the CDR3 is TGTGCCAGCAGTTACCCTATCCCCTACGAGCAGTACTTC.

The CDR3, as DNA: TGTGCCAGTAGTTCCCGGGACAGGTACTACGAGCAGTACTTC. The encoded protein is CASSSRDRYYEQYF. This rearrangement joins TRBV19 to TRBJ2-7; 8 positions match TRBD1. The trim removed 5 bases at V and 3 bases at J, leaving 6 bases unmatched. The germline V gene has CDR1 LNHDA and CDR2 SQIVND (reference sequence). The length of the CDR3 is 14 residues.

This rearrangement joins TRBV19 to TRBJ2-1; 8 nucleotides line up with TRBD2. The trim removed 3 bases at V and 4 bases at J, leaving 8 bases unmatched. Per the germline V gene, CDR1 is LNHDA and CDR2 is SQIVND (reference sequence). The CDR3 is 16 residues long. CDR3 sequence: CASSILGGGIYNEQFF. Written as DNA, the CDR3 is TGTGCCAGTAGTATCCTCGGCGGGGGGATATACAATGAGCAGTTCTTC.

The V and J genes are TRBV2 and TRBJ1-1; D gene uncertain. The CDR3 length is 16 residues. Germline-derived CDR1 and CDR2 are SNHLY and FYNNEI. V lost 7 bases, J lost 1 base, and 19 bases lay in between. The CDR3 sequence: CASISEAGSANTEAFF. CDR3 DNA sequence: TGTGCCAGCATTAGTGAGGCTGGGTCAGCGAACACTGAAGCTTTCTTT.

The chain carries TRBV5-8 and TRBJ2-4, with 10 bases matching TRBD1. V was clipped by 4 bases and J by 2 bases; unmatched bases: 12. Germline V lookup: CDR1 SGHTS, CDR2 YDEGEE. CDR3 length: 18 residues. CDR3 residues: CASSEPGQGWETKNIQYF. CDR3 nucleotide sequence: TGTGCCAGCAGCGAGCCGGGACAGGGGTGGGAGACCAAAAACATTCAGTACTTC.

The chain links TRBV2 to TRBJ2-1; D might be TRBD2 (7 bases). With 3 bases removed from V and 4 bases from J, the gap between germline ends came to 13 bases. CDR3 length: 15 residues. Per germline, CDR1 SNHLY and CDR2 FYNNEI. CDR3 region: CASSERGGLYNEQFF. DNA for the CDR3: TGTGCCAGCAGTGAGAGGGGGGGGCTTTACAATGAGCAGTTCTTC.

The chain couples TRBV5-1 to TRBJ1-5; TRBD1 matches 9 bases. Germline V gene lookup returns CDR1 SGHRS and CDR2 YFSETQ. This CDR3 spans 16 amino acids. J gave up 5 bases and V 0 bases, and 6 bases lay outside the gene matches. The CDR3 DNA reads TGCGCCAGCAGCTTGGAGGGACAGGGCAGAGATCAGCCCCAGCATTTT. The encoded protein is CASSLEGQGRDQPQHF.

The chain combines TRBV21-1 with TRBJ1-2. TRBV21-1 is noted as a pseudogene. The CDR3 extends over 14 amino acids. The CDR3 DNA follows: TGTGCCAGCAGCAAAGCCGGGGGGAGGGATGGCTACACCTTC. This gives the protein CASSKAGGRDGYTF.

J is TRBJ1-3 and V is TRBV19; tentatively, D is TRBD1 (5 bases). Between the trimmed V and J ends, which lost 7 bases and 8 bases, there was a span of 18 bases. The CDR3 extends over 14 amino acids. Germline CDR1 reads LNHDA; CDR2 reads SQIVND (reference sequence). The CDR3 DNA reads TGTGCCAGTACCTGGGCCATAGGGGCGGACACCATATATTTT. It translates to CASTWAIGADTIYF.

This clone has at least ten counts. V usage is TRBV10-3 and J usage is TRBJ2-3; 9 bases line up with TRBD1. Germline values: CDR1 ENHRY, CDR2 SYGVKD. The CDR3 sequence is 17 residues long. Trimming took 4 bases from V and 3 from J; bases not matched to a gene: 11. The CDR3 protein is CAISGGGQGIGTDTQYF. The CDR3 nucleotides are TGTGCCATCAGTGGGGGGGGACAGGGAATAGGTACAGATACGCAGTATTTT.

Details on this clone: This CDR3 is also generated by other DNA sequences in the sample. V gene TRBV11-2 combines with J gene TRBJ2-7; unclear D gene. This CDR3 comprises 14 residues. Per germline, CDR1 SGHAT and CDR2 FQNNGV. Trimming shortened V by 3 bases and J by 4 bases, and 13 bases separated the two germline ends. The CDR3 sequence is CASSFGGLRYEQYF. In DNA, the CDR3 is TGTGCCAGCAGCTTTGGCGGTTTAAGGTACGAGCAGTACTTC.

V and J are TRBV24-1 and TRBJ2-5; 10 bases align to TRBD1. CDR3 length: 16 residues. The ends lost 3 bases at V and 1 base at J; junction bases unmatched: 4. CDR1 and CDR2 (germline): KGHDR, SFDVKD. CDR3: CATSDGDRGTQETQYF. In DNA form, the CDR3 reads TGTGCCACCAGTGATGGGGACAGGGGAACCCAAGAGACCCAGTACTTC.

V gene TRBV3-1 (or the pseudogene TRBV3-2) combines with J gene TRBJ1-5; D not resolved. The germline V gene encodes CDR1 LGHDT and CDR2 YNNKEL (reference sequence). CDR3 length: 14 amino acids. Trimming stripped 3 bases from V and 0 bases from J, with 6 bases between. CDR3 sequence: CASSQANSNQPQHF. CDR3 DNA sequence: TGTGCCAGCAGCCAGGCAAATAGCAATCAGCCCCAGCATTTT.